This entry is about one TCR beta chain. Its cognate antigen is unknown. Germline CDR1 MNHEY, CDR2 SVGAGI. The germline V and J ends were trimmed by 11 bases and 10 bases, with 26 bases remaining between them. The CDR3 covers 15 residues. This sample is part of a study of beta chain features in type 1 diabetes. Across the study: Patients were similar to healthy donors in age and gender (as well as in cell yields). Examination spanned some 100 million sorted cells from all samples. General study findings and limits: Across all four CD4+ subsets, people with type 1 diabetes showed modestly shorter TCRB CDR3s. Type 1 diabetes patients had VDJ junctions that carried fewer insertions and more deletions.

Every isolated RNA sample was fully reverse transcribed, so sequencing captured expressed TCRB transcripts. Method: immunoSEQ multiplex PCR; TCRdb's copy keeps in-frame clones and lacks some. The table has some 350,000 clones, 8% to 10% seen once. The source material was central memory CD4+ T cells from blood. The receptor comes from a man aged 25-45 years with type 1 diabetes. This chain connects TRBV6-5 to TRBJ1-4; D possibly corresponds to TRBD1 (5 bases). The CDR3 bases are TGTGCCTCCGGAAGGTACAGGACCCGCTCTGGAAAACTGTTTTTT. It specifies CASGRYRTRSGKLFF.